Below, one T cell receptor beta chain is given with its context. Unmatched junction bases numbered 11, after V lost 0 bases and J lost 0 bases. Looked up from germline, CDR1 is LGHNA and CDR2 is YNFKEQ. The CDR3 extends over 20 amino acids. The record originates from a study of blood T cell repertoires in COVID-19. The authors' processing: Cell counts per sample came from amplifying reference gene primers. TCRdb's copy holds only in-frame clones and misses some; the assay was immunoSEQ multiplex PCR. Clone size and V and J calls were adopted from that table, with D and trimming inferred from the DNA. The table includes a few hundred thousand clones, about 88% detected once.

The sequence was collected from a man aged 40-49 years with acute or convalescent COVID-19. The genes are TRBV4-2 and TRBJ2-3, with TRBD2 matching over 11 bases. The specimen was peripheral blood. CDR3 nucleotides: TGTGCCAGCAGCCAAGAACTAGCGGGGGCCTCCCCCTCTAGCACAGATACGCAGTATTTT. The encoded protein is CASSQELAGASPSSTDTQYF.